Given below is one TCR beta chain in context. This sample was included in a study of blood T cell repertoires in COVID-19. Study as a whole: The United States, Italy and Spain were the sources of the acute and convalescent COVID-19 samples. Sources were T cells, B-cell-depleted T cells, or PBMCs; the material itself was cDNA or gDNA.

In the original processing: Reference gene primers were amplified, and this amplification served to estimate nucleated cell counts. Assay used: immunoSEQ multiplex PCR; TCRdb lists only in-frame clones, some missing. The D gene and trimming were derived from the DNA, and the V and J assignments and clone size from that table. Of some 45,000 clones listed, roughly 89% were seen once; the top ten hold approximately 15%. The CDR3 loop spans 12 amino acids. Trimming shortened V by 3 bases and J by 2 bases, and 2 bases separated the two germline ends. Per the germline V gene, CDR1 is MDHEN and CDR2 is SYDVKM.

Sample: peripheral blood. The chain has TRBV28 and TRBJ1-5; D gene ambiguous. This sequence originates from a man aged 55-75 years with active COVID-19. CDR3 DNA sequence: TGTGCCAGCAGTTTCGGCAATCAGCCCCAGCATTTT. Its protein is CASSFGNQPQHF.